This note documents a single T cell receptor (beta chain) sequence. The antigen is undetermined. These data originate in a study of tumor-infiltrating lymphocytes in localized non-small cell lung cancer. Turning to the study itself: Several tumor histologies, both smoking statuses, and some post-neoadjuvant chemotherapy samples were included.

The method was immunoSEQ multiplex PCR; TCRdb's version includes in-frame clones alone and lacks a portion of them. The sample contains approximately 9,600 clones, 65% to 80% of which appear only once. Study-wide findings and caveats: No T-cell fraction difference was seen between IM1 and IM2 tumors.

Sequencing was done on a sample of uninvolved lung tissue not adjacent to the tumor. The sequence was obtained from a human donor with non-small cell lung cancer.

CDR3 sequence (DNA): TGTGCCATCAGCCGCAAGGAGTCCTACAATGAGCAGTTCTTC. It codes for CAISRKESYNEQFF. The rearrangement joins TRBV10-3 to TRBJ2-1; D call uncertain. The germline V and J ends were trimmed by 6 bases and 1 base, with 10 bases remaining between them. CDR1 ENHRY and CDR2 SYGVKD come from the germline V gene. There are 14 residues in the CDR3.